This T cell receptor (beta chain) was captured by sequencing in a study of shared clonotypes between healthy human individuals (dated by TCRdb to the early 2020s). Looking at the study overall: The cohort included three men and a couple of women between 18 and 49 years of age. To increase sequencing depth and limit assay-specific biases, different laboratories used diverse techniques to prepare libraries and sequence TCR repertoires. Between about 0.8 and 9 billion PBMCs per donor were obtained by leukapheresis. For each donor, CD4 naive and CD4 memory were each given three plates, CD8 naive was given two plates, and CD8 memory was given one plate. To estimate repertoire size and how much clonotype sharing occurs between individuals, the study deeply sequenced the blood TCR repertoires of 4 to 6 healthy adults. Here is what the overall study found, with its caveats: Estimated clonotype richness was generally larger for naive than for memory subsets. Higher generation probabilities were observed for clonotypes shared by all four sorted-subset donors than for non-shared clonotypes. Because the study included only a small number of donors, the genetic and exposure-history diversity represented was limited. Pairwise subsampling led to the expectation that sequencing depth would affect the degree of clonotype sharing among donors. Sampling was restricted to blood, and TCR repertoires in tissue are likely to differ from TCR repertoires in blood. Rarefaction of sorted-subset datasets indicated incomplete sequencing despite the large sequencing depth. Sharing across a few donors was observed for about 5% of naive CD4, about 4% of naive CD8, 2% to 2.5% of memory CD4, and roughly 0.4% of memory CD8 clonotypes.

CD8 naive samples were obtained by positive selection for CCR7 among CD45RO-negative cells, yielding a CD45RA+CCR7+ population from which TemRA cells were excluded. Donors were healthy HIV-negative adults with no recently reported acute infections or vaccinations. Every donor was a Caucasian adult residing in Nashville, Tennessee, USA. Blood was obtained by leukapheresis, after which PBMCs were separated by Ficoll-Histopaque density gradient centrifugation and cryopreserved in liquid nitrogen vapor phase. Purity and quantity of every magnetically sorted T cell population were checked by analytical flow cytometry. Genomic DNA was isolated from each sorted fraction and quantified by UV absorbance on a Nanodrop 2000c. The CDR3 contains 13 residues, cysteine and phenylalanine counted. CDR3 DNA is the only sequence kept; it has 39 bases, read in frame from the first base. Compared with germline, V lacks 0 bases and J lacks 7 bases; bases without a gene match: 0. Based on the germline V gene, the CDR1 and CDR2 sequences are SGHRS and YFSETQ.

Using the deep immunoSEQ assay, multiplex PCR amplified TCR CDR3 regions from genomic DNA. Genomic DNA extracted from each cell subset was distributed evenly over all wells of several immunoSEQ 96-well plates, and each plate served as one replicate. For sorted subsets, each replicate PCR was loaded with roughly 200 ng genomic DNA, equivalent to 30,000 or so T cell genomes. The purified libraries were quantified using a Qubit 3.0 fluorometer, sized with a Bioanalyzer 2100, and then quantified again using the KAPA Library Quantification kit. Every immunoSEQ 96-well plate was sequenced on a dedicated single-read 150-cycle Illumina NextSeq 550 flow cell. In the original analysis: The immunoSEQ output contained only junctional sequences without quality scores, so filtering could not match that applied to full-length reads. To assign V/J genes and CDR3, sequences were annotated using PyIR, a Python wrapper for IgBLAST v1.9, with IMGT germline references. Reads were filtered out if the reads had weak V/J assignments (E-value above 1e-6), no CDR3, stop codons, out-of-frame junctions, or ambiguous translated residues. V3J clonotypes were defined as sequences sharing the same inferred V gene, J gene, and CDR3 amino acid sequence. The percentage overlap between two repertoires was calculated by dividing the number of shared unique clonotypes by the size of the smaller repertoire. Richness of each repertoire was evaluated using RTK rarefaction, the Chao1 estimator, and Recon v2.1 estimates of unobserved clonotypes. Generation probabilities were computed with OLGA for all TCRbeta clonotypes obtained by the gDNA method from several donors. This immuneACCESS table, as held by TCRdb, lists in-frame sequences with V and J called but not all clones. Of the missing ones, under half trace to an unresolved V gene in checked studies; the others have no known cause. V and J calls and clone size are those listed in that table; D and trimming were worked out from the DNA. The sample contains fewer than 850,000 clones, about 96% of them found a single time. The ten largest clones take up less than 0.3% of the sample.

Comment on this clone: Its antigen remains unidentified. No much larger clonotype is one base removed from it; base qualities were not supplied.

The sequence derives from a man aged 25 to 40 in good health. Sequenced input: naive CD8+ T cells sorted from blood. Explained via the paper, the cell subset or site label denotes: CD45RA+CCR7+. Here the chain combines TRBV5-1 and TRBJ2-1; the junction holds 8 bases that match TRBD1. The nucleotide sequence reads as follows: TGCGCCAGCAGCTTGGGACAGGGGAATGAGCAGTTCTTC. Its protein product is CASSLGQGNEQFF. Where the CDR3 stops, the reference TRBV5-1 and TRBJ2-1 genes take over; the full variable domain is KAGVTQTPRYLIKTRGQQVTLSCSPISGHRSVSWYQQTPGQGLQFLFEYFSETQRNKGNFPGRFSGRQFSNSRSEMNVSTLELGDSALYLCASSLGQGNEQFFGPGTRLTVL.